The T cell receptor beta chain under discussion was sequenced for a study of post-analysis software for immune sequencing data. Study in general: Courses of disease covered relapsing-remitting, secondary progressive and progressive-relapsing multiple sclerosis. Overall study findings and caveats: Multiple sclerosis was associated with a significant reduction in normalized Chao1 diversity relative to controls. Pronounced co-clustering by F measure was evident among identically batched samples.

TCR beta cDNA libraries included unique molecular identifiers. There were about 0.85 to 11 million T cells, and about half a million cDNA molecules came from them. TCRdb re-called the PCR reads through MiXCR, storing one row per CDR3 protein. Altogether hundreds of thousands of distinct CDR3 sequences are present, 30% to 45% being singletons, with the ten largest covering 6% to 9%. Regarding this clonotype: Its antigen is currently unknown.

The sequencing input was blood. This clonotype originated in a girl aged 2 to 9 with multiple sclerosis.

This chain's CDR3 is CASSSSGYLDTQYF. The DNA of the CDR3 is TGTGCCAGCAGTTCATCGGGGTACCTTGATACGCAGTATTTT. The chain combines TRBV12-3 or TRBV12-4 with TRBJ2-3; TRBD2 might be the D (5 bases). The CDR3 sequence is 14 residues long. The V end lost 4 bases, the J end lost 6 bases, and 14 bases lay between the germline ends.